These T cell receptor beta chains were read from a single sample in a study of blood T cells in healthy people across ages. Using its own MiXCR run on the 5' RACE reads, TCRdb lists one record per CDR3 protein. The sample lists fewer than 1,200,000 distinct CDR3 sequences, 25% occurring once. The data were also submitted as part of a second study, on T cells of mothers and their children.

The sequencing input was blood. The receptors here all came from a girl aged 2 to 9 in good health. The CDR3 runs from the conserved cysteine through the conserved F or W. D genes are given only for firm matches. The size field is filled for only some rows; it gives once, few, many or a size class.

clone_size cdr3_length j_call v_call d_call cdr3_nt cdr3_aa
NA 13 TRBJ1-2 TRBV24-1 NA TGTGCCACCAGTGTGAGTCTAAACTATGGCTGCACCTTC CATSVSLNYGCTF
once 16 TRBJ2-1 TRBV6-2/TRBV6-3 NA TGTGCCAGCAGGGGGCAGGTAGGAATACTTTACAATGAGCAGTTCTTC CASRGQVGILYNEQFF
NA 16 TRBJ2-1 TRBV19 TRBD2 TGTGCCAGTAGTATCGGAGCGGGAGGGCCTTACAATGAGCAGTTCTTC CASSIGAGGPYNEQFF
NA 14 TRBJ2-7 TRBV20-1 NA TGCAGTGCTAGAGAGAGTCTCCGGGGGTTCGAGCAGTACTTC CSARESLRGFEQYF
once 13 TRBJ2-3 TRBV3-1 TRBD1 TGTGCCAGCAAGGACAGGGGAGGAGATACGCAGTATTTT CASKDRGGDTQYF
NA 13 TRBJ2-5 TRBV7-3 NA TGTGCCAGCAGCAAGGACACATTAGAGACCCAGTACTTC CASSKDTLETQYF
NA 16 TRBJ1-4 TRBV3-1 TRBD1 TGTGCCAGCAGCCAACCAAACGGACAGGGAAGTGAAAAACTGTTTTTT CASSQPNGQGSEKLFF
few 16 TRBJ1-5 TRBV7-2 TRBD1 TGTGCCGGCAAGATGGGGACAGATTATAGCAATCAGCCCCAGCATTTT CAGKMGTDYSNQPQHF
few 15 TRBJ2-2 TRBV7-6 NA TGTGCCAGCAGCTTGTCCGGAGCGAACACCGGGGAGCTGTTTTTT CASSLSGANTGELFF
few 14 TRBJ2-1 TRBV20-1 TRBD2 TGCAGTGCTAGGCGGGGGGAGGACTACAATGAGCAGTTCTTC CSARRGEDYNEQFF
NA 14 TRBJ1-2 TRBV29-1 TRBD1 TGCAGCGTTGAGGACAGGGTGGCTAACTATGGCTACACCTTC CSVEDRVANYGYTF
NA 17 TRBJ2-5 TRBV28 NA TGTGCCAGCAGTTCTGACCGATCGGATCTACTGCAAGAGACCCAGTACTTC CASSSDRSDLLQETQYF
NA 19 TRBJ2-3 TRBV5-1 TRBD2 TGCGCCAGCAGCTTTAGCGGGAGCACGTTGGCAGGGTCCACAGATACGCAGTATTTT CASSFSGSTLAGSTDTQYF
NA 15 TRBJ1-5 TRBV2 NA TGTGCCAGCAGTGAAGGTGGGTGGGAACCACAGCCCCAGCATTTT CASSEGGWEPQPQHF
NA 15 TRBJ2-3 TRBV9 NA TGTGCCAGCAGCGTAGTGCCGGCTTCGGTGGATACGCAGTATTTT CASSVVPASVDTQYF
NA 13 TRBJ1-2 TRBV6-5 NA TGTGCCAGCAGTTACGGAGGGGTAAATGGCTACACCTTC CASSYGGVNGYTF
NA 16 TRBJ1-1 TRBV15 TRBD1 TGTGCCACCAGCAATCGGACAGGGGGTTCCGTGACTGAAGCTTTCTTT CATSNRTGGSVTEAFF
once 20 TRBJ2-6 TRBV24-1 TRBD2 TGTGCCACCAGTGATTGGAACGGGGGGTCCCCCCCGGGCGGGGCCAACGTCCTGACTTTC CATSDWNGGSPPGGANVLTF
NA 12 TRBJ2-3 TRBV7-2 NA TGTGCCAGCAGCTACGGGAACCCCTATCAGTATTTT CASSYGNPYQYF
few 14 TRBJ2-4 TRBV15 TRBD1 TGTGCCACCAGCGAGGGACAGAGCAAAAACATTCAGTACTTC CATSEGQSKNIQYF
NA 14 TRBJ1-3 TRBV10-3 NA TGTGCCATCAGCCTCGACGAGACTGGAAACACCATATATTTT CAISLDETGNTIYF
NA 15 TRBJ2-4 TRBV12-5 NA TGTGCTAGTGGTTTGGGGGGTATGGAACGGAACATTCAGTACTTC CASGLGGMERNIQYF
NA 15 TRBJ2-1 TRBV20-1 NA TGCAGTGCTAGAAACCCCCTAACGGGAGCTAATGAGCAGTTCTTC CSARNPLTGANEQFF